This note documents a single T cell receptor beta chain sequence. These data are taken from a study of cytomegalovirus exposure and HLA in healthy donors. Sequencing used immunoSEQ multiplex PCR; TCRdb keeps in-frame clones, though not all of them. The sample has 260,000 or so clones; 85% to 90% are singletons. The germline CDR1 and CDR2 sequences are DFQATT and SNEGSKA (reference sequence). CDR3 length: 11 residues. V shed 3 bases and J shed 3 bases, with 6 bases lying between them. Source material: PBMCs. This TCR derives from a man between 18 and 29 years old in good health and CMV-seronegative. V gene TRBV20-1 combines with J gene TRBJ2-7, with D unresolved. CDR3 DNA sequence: TGCAGTGCTAGTCCCAGCTACGAGCAGTACTTC. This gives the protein CSASPSYEQYF.